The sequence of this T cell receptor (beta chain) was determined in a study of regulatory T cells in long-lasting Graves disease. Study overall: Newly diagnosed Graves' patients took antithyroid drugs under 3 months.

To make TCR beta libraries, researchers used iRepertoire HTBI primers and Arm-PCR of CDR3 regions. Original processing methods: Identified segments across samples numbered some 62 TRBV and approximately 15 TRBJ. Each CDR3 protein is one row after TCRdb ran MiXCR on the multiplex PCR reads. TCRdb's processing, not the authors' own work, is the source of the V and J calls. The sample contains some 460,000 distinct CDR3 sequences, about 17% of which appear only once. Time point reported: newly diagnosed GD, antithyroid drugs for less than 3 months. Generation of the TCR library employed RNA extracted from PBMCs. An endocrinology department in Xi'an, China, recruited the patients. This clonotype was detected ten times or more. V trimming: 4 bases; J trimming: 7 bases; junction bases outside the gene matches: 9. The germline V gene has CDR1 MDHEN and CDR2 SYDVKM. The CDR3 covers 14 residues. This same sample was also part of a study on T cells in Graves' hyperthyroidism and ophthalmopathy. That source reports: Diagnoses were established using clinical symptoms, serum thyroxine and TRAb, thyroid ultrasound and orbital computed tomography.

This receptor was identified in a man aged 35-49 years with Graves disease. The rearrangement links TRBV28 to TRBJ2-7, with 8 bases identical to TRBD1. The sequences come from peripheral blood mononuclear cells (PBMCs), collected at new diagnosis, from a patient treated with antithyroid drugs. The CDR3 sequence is CASSWDRSSGEQYF. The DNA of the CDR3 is TGTGCCAGCAGTTGGGACAGGTCCTCGGGGGAGCAGTACTTC.